This T cell receptor (beta chain) was found in a study of identical twins. A universal primer site was incorporated via template switching, and the cDNA contained unique molecular identifiers. One entry per CDR3 protein, called by TCRdb with MiXCR from the 5' RACE reads. The sample shows roughly 1,500,000 distinct CDR3 sequences, 32% of them seen only once. Overall study results and limits: There was an excess of low generation probability in the out-of-frame alpha sequences that twins shared. Rather than following the same donors, the conclusions depended on cross-sectional statistical analysis.

As for this clonotype: What it binds is unknown.

The receptor was derived from a newborn girl in good health. Material: cord blood.

CDR3 in DNA: TGTGCCATCAGGGGACAGGGCCATAGCAATCAGCCCCAGCATTTT. Amino acids: CAIRGQGHSNQPQHF. The genes are TRBV10-3 and TRBJ1-5; 9 positions agree with TRBD1. The CDR3 is 15 amino acids. CDR1 is ENHRY, CDR2 SYGVKD, per germline. With 6 bases clipped from V and 0 bases from J, the junction kept 3 bases outside the gene matches.